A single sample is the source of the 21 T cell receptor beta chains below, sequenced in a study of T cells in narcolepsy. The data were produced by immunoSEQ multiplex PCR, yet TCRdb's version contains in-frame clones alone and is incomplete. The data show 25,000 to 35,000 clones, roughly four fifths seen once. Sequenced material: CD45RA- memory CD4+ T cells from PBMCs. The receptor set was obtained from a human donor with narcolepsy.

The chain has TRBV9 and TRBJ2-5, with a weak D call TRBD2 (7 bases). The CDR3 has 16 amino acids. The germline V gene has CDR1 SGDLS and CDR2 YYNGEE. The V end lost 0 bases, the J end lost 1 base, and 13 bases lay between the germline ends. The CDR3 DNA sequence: TGTGCCAGCAGCGTAGGGGGGCGGGAGTTCCAAGAGACCCAGTACTTC. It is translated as CASSVGGREFQETQYF.

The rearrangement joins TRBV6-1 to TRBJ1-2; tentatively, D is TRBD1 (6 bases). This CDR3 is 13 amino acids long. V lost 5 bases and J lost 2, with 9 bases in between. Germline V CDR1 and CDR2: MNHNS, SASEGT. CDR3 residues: CASSPGGNYGYTF. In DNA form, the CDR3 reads TGTGCCAGCAGTCCCGGGGGCAACTATGGCTACACCTTC.

CDR3 sequence reads: CAISEGQGRQPQHF. The CDR3 DNA sequence: TGTGCCATCAGTGAGGGGCAGGGAAGGCAGCCCCAGCATTTT. The rearrangement joins TRBV10-3 to TRBJ1-5; weak D call: TRBD1 (5 bases). V was clipped by 2 bases and J by 7 bases, with 12 bases between them. There are 14 residues in the CDR3. Germline V gene data show CDR1 as ENHRY and CDR2 as SYGVKD.

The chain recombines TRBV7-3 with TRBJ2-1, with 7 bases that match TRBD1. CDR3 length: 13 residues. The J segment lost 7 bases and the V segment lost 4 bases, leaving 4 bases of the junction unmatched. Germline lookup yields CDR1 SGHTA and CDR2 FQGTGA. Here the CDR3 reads CASSSYRGNEQFF. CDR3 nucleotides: TGTGCCAGCAGCTCCTACAGGGGAAATGAGCAGTTCTTC.

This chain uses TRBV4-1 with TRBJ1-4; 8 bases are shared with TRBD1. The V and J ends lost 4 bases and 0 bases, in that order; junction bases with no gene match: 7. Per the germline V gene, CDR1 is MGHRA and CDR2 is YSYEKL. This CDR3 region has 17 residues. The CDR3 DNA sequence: TGCGCCAGCAGCCCCGACAGGGGATTAACAACTAATGAAAAACTGTTTTTT. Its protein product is CASSPDRGLTTNEKLFF.

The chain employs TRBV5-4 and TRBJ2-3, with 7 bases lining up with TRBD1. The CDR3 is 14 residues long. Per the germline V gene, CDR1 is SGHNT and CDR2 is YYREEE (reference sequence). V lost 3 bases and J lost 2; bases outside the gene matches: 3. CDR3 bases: TGTGCCAGCAGCTGGGGACAGAACACAGATACGCAGTATTTT. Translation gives CASSWGQNTDTQYF.

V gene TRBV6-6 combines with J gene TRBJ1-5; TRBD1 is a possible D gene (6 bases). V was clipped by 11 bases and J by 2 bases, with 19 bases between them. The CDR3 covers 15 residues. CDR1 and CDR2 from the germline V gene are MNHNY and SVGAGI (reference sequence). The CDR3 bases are TGTGCCTGCGGGGGAGGGGGGGATGGCAATCAGCCCCAGCATTTT. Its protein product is CACGGGGDGNQPQHF.

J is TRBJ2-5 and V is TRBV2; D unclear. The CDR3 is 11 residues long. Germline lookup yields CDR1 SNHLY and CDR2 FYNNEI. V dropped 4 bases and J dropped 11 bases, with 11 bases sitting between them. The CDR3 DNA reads TGTGCCAGCAGTGTGGCGGTGGAGCAGTACTTC. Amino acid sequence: CASSVAVEQYF.

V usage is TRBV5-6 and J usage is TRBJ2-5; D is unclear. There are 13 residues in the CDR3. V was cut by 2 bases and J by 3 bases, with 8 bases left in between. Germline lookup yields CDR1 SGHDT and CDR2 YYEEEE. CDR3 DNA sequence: TGTGCCAGCAGCTTTACGGTAAAAGAGACCCAGTACTTC. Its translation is CASSFTVKETQYF.

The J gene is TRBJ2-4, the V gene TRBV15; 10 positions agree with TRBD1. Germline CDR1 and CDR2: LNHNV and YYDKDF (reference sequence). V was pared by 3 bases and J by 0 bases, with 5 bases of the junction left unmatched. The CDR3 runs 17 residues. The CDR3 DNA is TGTGCCACCAGCAGCCGGACAGGGGGTATAGCCAAAAACATTCAGTACTTC. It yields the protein CATSSRTGGIAKNIQYF. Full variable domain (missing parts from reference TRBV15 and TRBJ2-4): DAMVIQNPRYQVTQFGKPVTLSCSQTLNHNVMYWYQQKSSQAPKLLFHYYDKDFNNEADTPDNFQSRRPNTSFCFLDIRSPGLGDTAMYLCATSSRTGGIAKNIQYFGAGTRLSVL.

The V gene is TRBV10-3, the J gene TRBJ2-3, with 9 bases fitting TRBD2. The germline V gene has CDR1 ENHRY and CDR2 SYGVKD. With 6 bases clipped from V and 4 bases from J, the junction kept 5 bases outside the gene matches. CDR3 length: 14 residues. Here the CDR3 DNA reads TGTGCCATCAGAGCGGGGGGCGGGCCAGATACGCAGTATTTT. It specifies CAIRAGGGPDTQYF.

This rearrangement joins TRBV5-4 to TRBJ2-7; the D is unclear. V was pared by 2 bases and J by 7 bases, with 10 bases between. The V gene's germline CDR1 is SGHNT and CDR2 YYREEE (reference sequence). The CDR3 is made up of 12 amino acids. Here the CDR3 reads CASSLSSREQYF. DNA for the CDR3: TGTGCCAGCAGCTTATCGTCGCGGGAGCAGTACTTC.

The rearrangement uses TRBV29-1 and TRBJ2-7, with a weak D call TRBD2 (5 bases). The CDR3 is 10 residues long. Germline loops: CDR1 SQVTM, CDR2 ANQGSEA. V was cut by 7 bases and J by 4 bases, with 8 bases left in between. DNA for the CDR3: TGCAGCGCCGGGGAATACGAGCAGTACTTC. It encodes CSAGEYEQYF.

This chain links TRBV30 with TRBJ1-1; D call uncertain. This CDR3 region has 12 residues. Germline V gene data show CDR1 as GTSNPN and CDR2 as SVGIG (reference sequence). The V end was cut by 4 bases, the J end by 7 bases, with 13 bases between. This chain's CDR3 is CAWMKGRYEAFF. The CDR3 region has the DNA TGTGCCTGGATGAAGGGCAGATATGAAGCTTTCTTT.

The DNA of the CDR3 is TGTGCCAGCAGCTTTCGTGGATCCTACGAGCAGTACTTC. It encodes CASSFRGSYEQYF. The V call is TRBV5-4, the J call TRBJ2-7, with D unclear. CDR1 and CDR2 (germline): SGHNT, YYREEE (reference sequence). V was clipped by 2 bases and J by 1 base, with 7 bases between them. The CDR3 has 13 residues.

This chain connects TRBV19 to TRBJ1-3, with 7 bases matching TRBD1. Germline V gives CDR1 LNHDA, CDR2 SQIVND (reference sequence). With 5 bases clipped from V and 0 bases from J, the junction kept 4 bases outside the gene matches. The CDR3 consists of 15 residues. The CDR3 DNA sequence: TGTGCCAGTAGTCCGGGACAGACCTCTGGAAACACCATATATTTT. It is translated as CASSPGQTSGNTIYF.

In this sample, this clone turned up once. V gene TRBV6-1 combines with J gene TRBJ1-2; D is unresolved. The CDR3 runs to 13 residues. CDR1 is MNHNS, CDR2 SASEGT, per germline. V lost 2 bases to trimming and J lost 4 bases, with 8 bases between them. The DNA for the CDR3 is TGTGCCAGCAGTGAATCGGTTACCTATGGCTACACCTTC. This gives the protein CASSESVTYGYTF.

The CDR3 loop reads CASSQVIAGAYNEQFF. DNA of the CDR3: TGTGCCAGCAGCCAAGTTATAGCGGGGGCCTACAATGAGCAGTTCTTC. The chain employs TRBV4-2 and TRBJ2-1, with TRBD2 identical over 9 bases. Germline CDR1 LGHNA, CDR2 YNFKEQ. The CDR3 consists of 16 residues. J was trimmed by 2 bases and V by 1 base; bases with no gene match: 3.

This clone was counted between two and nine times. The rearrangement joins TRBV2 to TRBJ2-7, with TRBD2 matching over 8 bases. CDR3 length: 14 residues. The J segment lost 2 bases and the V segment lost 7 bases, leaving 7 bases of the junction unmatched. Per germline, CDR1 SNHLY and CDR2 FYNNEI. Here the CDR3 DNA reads TGTGCCAGCAAATTAGCGGGGACCACCTACGAGCAGTACTTC. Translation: CASKLAGTTYEQYF.

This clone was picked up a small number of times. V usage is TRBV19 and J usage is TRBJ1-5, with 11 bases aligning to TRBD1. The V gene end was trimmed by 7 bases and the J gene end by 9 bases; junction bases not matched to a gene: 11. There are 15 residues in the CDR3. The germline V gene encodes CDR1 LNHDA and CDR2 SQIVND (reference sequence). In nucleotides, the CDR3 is TGTGCCAGTACCGCCCCGGACAGGGGGCTTCGGCCCCAGCATTTT. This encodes CASTAPDRGLRPQHF.

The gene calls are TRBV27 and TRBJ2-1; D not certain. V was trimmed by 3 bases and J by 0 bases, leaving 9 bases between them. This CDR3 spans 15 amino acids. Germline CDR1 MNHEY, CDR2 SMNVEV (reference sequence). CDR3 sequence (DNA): TGTGCCAGCAGTTTCCTGGACGGCTCCTACAATGAGCAGTTCTTC. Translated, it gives CASSFLDGSYNEQFF.